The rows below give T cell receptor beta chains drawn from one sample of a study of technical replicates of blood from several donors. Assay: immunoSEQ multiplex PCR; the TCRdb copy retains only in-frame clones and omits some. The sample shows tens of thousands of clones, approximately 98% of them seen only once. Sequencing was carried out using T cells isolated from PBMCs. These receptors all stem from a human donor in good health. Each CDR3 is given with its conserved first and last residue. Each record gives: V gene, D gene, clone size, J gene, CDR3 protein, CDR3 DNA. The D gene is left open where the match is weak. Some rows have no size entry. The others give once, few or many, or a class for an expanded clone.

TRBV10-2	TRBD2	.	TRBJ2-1	CASTVAGGFNEQFF	TGCGCCAGCACGGTAGCGGGAGGTTTTAATGAGCAGTTCTTC
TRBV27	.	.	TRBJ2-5	CASSFGTLETQYF	TGTGCCAGCAGTTTCGGGACTTTAGAGACCCAGTACTTC
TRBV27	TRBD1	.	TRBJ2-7	CASSFRTGGGYEQYF	TGTGCCAGCAGTTTTAGGACAGGGGGTGGCTACGAGCAGTACTTC
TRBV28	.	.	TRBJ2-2	CASSNSPSGELFF	TGTGCCAGCAGTAATAGCCCGTCCGGGGAGCTGTTTTTT
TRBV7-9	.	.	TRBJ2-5	CASSLSDFQETQYF	TGTGCCAGCAGTCTTAGCGATTTCCAAGAGACCCAGTACTTC
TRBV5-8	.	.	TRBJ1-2	CASSLPGDLTF	TGTGCCAGCAGCTTACCGGGGGACTTAACCTTC
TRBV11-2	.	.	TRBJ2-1	CASSPGPGVEQFF	TGTGCCAGCAGCCCCGGGCCGGGGGTAGAGCAGTTCTTC
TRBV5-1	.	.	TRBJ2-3	CASSITGRLGTDTQYF	TGCGCCAGCAGCATTACAGGTCGGTTGGGCACAGATACGCAGTATTTT
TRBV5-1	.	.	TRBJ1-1	CASSLGGNTEAFF	TGCGCCAGCAGCTTGGGCGGGAACACTGAAGCTTTCTTT
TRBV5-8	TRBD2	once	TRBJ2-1	CASSLGTSGYNEQFF	TGTGCCAGCAGCTTGGGGACTAGCGGGTACAATGAGCAGTTCTTC
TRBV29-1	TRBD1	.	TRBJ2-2	CSVVGYGQGHTGELFF	TGCAGCGTTGTGGGCTACGGACAGGGGCACACCGGGGAGCTGTTTTTT
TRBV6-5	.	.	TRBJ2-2	CASFPGAIHTGELFF	TGTGCCAGCTTCCCAGGGGCAATCCACACCGGGGAGCTGTTTTTT
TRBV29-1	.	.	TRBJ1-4	CSVGPQGQKLFF	TGCAGCGTGGGACCCCAGGGGCAAAAACTGTTTTTT
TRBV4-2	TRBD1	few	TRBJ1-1	CASSQVAGTVNTEAFF	TGTGCCAGCAGCCAAGTGGCCGGGACAGTGAACACTGAAGCTTTCTTT
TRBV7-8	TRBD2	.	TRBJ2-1	CASSLERGREGPWYNEQFF	TGTGCCAGCAGCTTAGAACGAGGGCGGGAGGGCCCTTGGTACAATGAGCAGTTCTTC
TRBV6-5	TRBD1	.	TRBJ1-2	CASSTPDRVNGYTF	TGTGCCAGCAGTACACCCGACAGGGTCAATGGCTACACCTTC
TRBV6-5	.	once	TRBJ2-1	CASSYEAAYNEQFF	TGTGCCAGCAGTTACGAGGCTGCCTACAATGAGCAGTTCTTC
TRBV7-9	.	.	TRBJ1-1	CASSLILAEAFF	TGTGCCAGCAGCCTTATACTTGCTGAAGCTTTCTTT
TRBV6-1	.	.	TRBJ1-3	CASSESAAGIGNTIYF	TGTGCCAGCAGTGAATCAGCTGCAGGGATAGGAAACACCATATATTTT
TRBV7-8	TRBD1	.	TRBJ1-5	CASSLVRDRSQPQHF	TGTGCCAGCAGCTTAGTAAGGGACAGGAGTCAGCCCCAGCATTTT
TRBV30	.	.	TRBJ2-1	CAWTGAVNEQFF	TGTGCCTGGACTGGGGCAGTGAATGAGCAGTTCTTC
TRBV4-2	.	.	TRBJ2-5	CASSLQETQYF	TGTGCCAGCAGTCTACAAGAGACCCAGTACTTC
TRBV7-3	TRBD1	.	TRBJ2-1	CASSSTGGGRDNEQFF	TGTGCCAGCAGCTCAACAGGGGGTGGAAGGGACAATGAGCAGTTCTTC
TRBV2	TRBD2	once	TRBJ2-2	CASFGTSGNTGELFF	TGTGCCAGCTTCGGGACTAGCGGAAACACCGGGGAGCTGTTTTTT
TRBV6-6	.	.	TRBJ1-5	CASSYSLYRDEQPQHF	TGTGCCAGCAGTTACTCTCTATACAGAGACGAACAGCCCCAGCATTTT
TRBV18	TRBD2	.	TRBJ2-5	CASSPPSGSWETQYF	TGTGCCAGCTCACCACCGAGCGGGAGCTGGGAGACCCAGTACTTC
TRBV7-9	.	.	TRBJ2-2	CASSLYVGALNTGELFF	TGTGCCAGCAGCTTGTATGTGGGAGCCCTGAACACCGGGGAGCTGTTTTTT
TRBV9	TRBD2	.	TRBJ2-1	CASSVSGGGNRNEQFF	TGTGCCAGCAGCGTAAGTGGGGGGGGGAATCGGAATGAGCAGTTCTTC
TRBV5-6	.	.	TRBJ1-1	CASSLAGRWNTEAFF	TGTGCCAGCAGCTTGGCCGGCAGGTGGAACACTGAAGCTTTCTTT
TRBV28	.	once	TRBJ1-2	CASSQDFSIYGYTF	TGTGCCAGCAGTCAGGACTTTTCTATATATGGCTACACCTTC
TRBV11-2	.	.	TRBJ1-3	CASSLGRGTVAGNTIYF	TGTGCCAGCAGCTTAGGTAGGGGAACAGTCGCTGGAAACACCATATATTTT
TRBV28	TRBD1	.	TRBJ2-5	CASAGTGGQQETQYF	TGTGCCAGCGCCGGGACAGGGGGTCAGCAAGAGACCCAGTACTTC
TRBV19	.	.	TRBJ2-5	CASSIPTSRGTQETQYF	TGTGCCAGTAGTATTCCGACAAGCAGAGGGACACAAGAGACCCAGTACTTC
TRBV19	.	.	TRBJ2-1	CASSIVTGSYNEQFF	TGTGCCAGTAGTATAGTGACAGGCTCCTACAATGAGCAGTTCTTC
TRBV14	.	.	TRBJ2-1	CASSQGHLAAWGDEQFF	TGTGCCAGCAGCCAAGGCCACCTAGCTGCCTGGGGGGATGAGCAGTTCTTC
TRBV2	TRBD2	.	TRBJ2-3	CASSGTSGRPTDTQYF	TGTGCCAGCAGTGGGACTAGCGGGAGGCCCACAGATACGCAGTATTTT
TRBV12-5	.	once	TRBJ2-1	CASGLVLIATRSYNEQFF	TGTGCTAGTGGTTTGGTCCTCATAGCGACCCGCTCCTACAATGAGCAGTTCTTC
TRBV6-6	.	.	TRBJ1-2	CASSYSMEVSGAF	TGTGCCAGCAGTTACTCCATGGAGGTGTCAGGGGCCTTC
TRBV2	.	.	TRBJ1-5	CASSSRDFNQPQHF	TGTGCCAGCAGCAGCCGGGATTTCAATCAGCCCCAGCATTTT
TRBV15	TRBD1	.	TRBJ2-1	CATSPRGTGVVDEQFF	TGTGCCACCAGCCCGCGGGGGACAGGGGTTGTGGATGAGCAGTTCTTC
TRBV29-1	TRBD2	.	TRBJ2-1	CSVGLAGRYEQFF	TGCAGCGTTGGGCTAGCGGGAAGGTATGAGCAGTTCTTC
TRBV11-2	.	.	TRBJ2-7	CASSLGGGHLYEQYF	TGTGCCAGCAGCTTGGGGGGGGGACACTTATACGAGCAGTACTTC
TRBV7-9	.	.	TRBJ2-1	CASSHPTTYNEQFF	TGTGCCAGCAGCCATCCAACAACCTACAATGAGCAGTTCTTC
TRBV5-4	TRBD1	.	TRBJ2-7	CASSLGTGGIEQYF	TGTGCCAGCAGCTTGGGGACAGGGGGAATCGAGCAGTACTTC
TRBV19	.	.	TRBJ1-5	CASSPGRVQPQHF	TGTGCCAGTAGTCCGGGGAGGGTACAGCCCCAGCATTTT